This T cell receptor (beta chain) is drawn from a study of T cell responses to AZD1222 COVID-19 vaccine. V shed 5 bases and J shed 10 bases, with 15 bases lying between them. This CDR3 is 13 amino acids long. Germline CDR1 and CDR2: SEHNR and FQNEAQ (reference sequence). Sequencing used immunoSEQ multiplex PCR; TCRdb keeps in-frame clones, though not all of them. The profile shows fewer than 150,000 clones, about 89% of them singletons. Investigators merged groups given second doses at roughly 4 or roughly 12 weeks. Points from the study as a whole: After the peak T cell response, and only then, were repertoires sampled. Clonal diversity was possibly underestimated, and white British individuals and females predominated among donors. Spike-spanning, vaccine-associated CD4 TCRs were dominant at 160-218 and 743-854.

About this clone itself: Its target is unknown.

This clonotype was sampled from an adult who received the AZD1222 COVID-19 vaccine. Here the sequenced sample was peripheral blood, taken 28 days after the second AZD1222 dose. The rearrangement links TRBV7-9 to TRBJ2-1; either TRBD1 or TRBD2 may fit D (5 bases each). The CDR3 here is CASSRPGAGEQFF. The CDR3 nucleotides read TGTGCCAGCAGCCGTCCCGGGGCAGGCGAGCAGTTCTTC.